The present T cell receptor beta chain was sequenced within a study of long-term antiretroviral therapy in people with HIV (dated 2022 in TCRdb). Regarding the research as a whole: Collection of the earliest samples took place about a decade ahead of the 2015 WHO recommendation for immediate ART, at a time when ART was typically delayed until CD4 counts fell. This retrospective serial study examined whether starting ART and sustained HIV suppression were associated with changes in the composition and diversity of the TRB repertoire in peripheral blood. A total of 192 cryopreserved PBMC samples were contributed to the cohort by 30 adults with confirmed HIV infection, with samples collected serially over a mean of approximately six years (range 1-12). Of the 25 to 30 participants with HIV, roughly 10 were female. Test extractions of a monoclonal T-cell line alongside a few dozen polyclonal samples showed no cross-contamination during QIAcube processing.

Participants were included only if at least one PBMC sample before ART initiation and at least two post-ART samples were available. Treatment was received in the United States of America by all participants with HIV. Before DNA extraction, cryopreserved samples containing roughly 0.9-10 million PBMC were thawed and washed. At the time of the earliest PBMC sample for each participant with HIV, ages ranged from 23 to 54 years. PBMC samples were contributed by each participant from 1-4 timepoints before ART initiation and 2-8 timepoints after ART initiation, with a median of 7 samples. For every participant, serial HIV viral load, CD4+ T-cell count, ART history and demographic data were obtained. Using a Qiagen kit on a QIAcube, genomic DNA was extracted from unsorted PBMC, with samples processed in batches of 12. Remarks on this clone: The antigen it recognizes is unknown. One junction end does not reproduce the germline sequence, and a read error may be involved.

The immunoSEQ hsTCRB v3.0 assay was used at survey level resolution to sequence the TRB variable region. A depth of roughly 35,000-50,000 T-cell genomes per sample was targeted for TRB sequencing. TRB libraries were pooled and sequenced on an Illumina MiSeq using a v3 150-cycle kit. The paper's data handling went like this. Repertoire analysis was performed in R inside a reproducible Nextflow workflow that covered QC, data transformation and analysis. Custom analyses were implemented in LymphoSeq2, an R package for AIRR-Seq data exploration. A handful of samples yielding fewer than 5000 total TRB sequences were excluded, leaving 188 analyzed HIV repertoires. Among the 180 to 200 HIV repertoires that were kept, roughly 58 were collected before ART initiation and roughly 130 were collected after ART initiation. Repertoires were downsampled to 5000 TRB nucleotide sequences, and summary statistics were averaged over 100 downsampling iterations. TRB sequences were retained for analysis only if CDR3 regions of at least seven amino acids were present. A Shannon entropy-derived clonality score and the Gini coefficient were used to measure diversity. In the repertoire networks, any two of the top 5000 CDR3 amino acid sequences were linked whenever the two sequences differed by an edit distance of one. GLIPH2 predicted antigen specificity groups and MHC restriction for TRB CDR3 amino acid sequences. CDR3 amino acid sequences were matched against VDJdb and McPAS-TCR to flag known CMV, EBV, HIV or tissue antigen associations. Pre-ART, post-ART and control groups were compared with Wilcoxon signed-rank tests and Holm-Bonferroni correction. What TCRdb holds here is the immuneACCESS table cut down to in-frame rearrangements. Part of the clones is not present; checked against another copy, under half of the missing clones reflect an unresolved V gene, and the others are unexplained. Clone size and V and J calls were adopted from that table, with D and trimming inferred from the DNA. This sample lists 24,000 or so clones; around 85% were detected once. Jointly, the top ten make up under 9.5% of the sample.

General conclusions and limits of the study: Since PBMC availability was limited, sequencing covered only the TCR beta chain, with no alpha chain pairing. The samples span the years 2004 to 2017, and the ART regimens used at that time may not be as effective as current regimens. Inferences about post-ART repertoire changes were limited because no data were available on ART adherence, viral resistance or therapy changes. Because cell numbers in pre-ART samples were limited, unsorted PBMC were profiled instead of sorted CD4+ and CD8+ T cells. Expanded TRB clones identified before ART initiation dominated the repertoire across all time points, though the dominance fluctuated and decreased in many PLHIV after ART. A significant increase in TRB diversity was found to be associated with ART initiation, although TRB diversity was observed to remain significantly below that of transplant donor controls even after long-term ART. Narrower CDR3 length ranges were observed in HIV repertoires than in controls, and an antigen-experienced repertoire with only a slight naive shift after ART was suggested by the network structure.

The germline V gene specifies MNHNS as CDR1 and SASEGT as CDR2. The cysteine opens and the phenylalanine closes a CDR3 of 11 amino acids. Only the CDR3 part of the read is kept: 33 bases, read in frame from the first base. The sample consisted of unsorted PBMCs, taken 2.3 years after starting antiretroviral therapy. The receptor chain draws on TRBV6-1 and TRBJ1-5, with the D gene call left open. The TCR comes from a man aged 35-49 years with HIV. The encoded CDR3 is CASREVSTQHF. The nucleotide sequence is given as TGTGCCAGCAGAGAAGTCTCCACCCAGCATTTT.